These 2 T cell receptor beta chains were sequenced from one sample in a study of PD-1 blockade in classical Hodgkin lymphoma. Indicated time point: cycle 4 day 1 (C4D1), after about 6 weeks of nivolumab. All patients experienced relapse after autologous stem cell transplantation, and brentuximab vedotin exposure was variable. Here immunoSEQ multiplex PCR was the method, and the copy in TCRdb shows in-frame clones only, minus some. The sample has about 64,000 clones; 91% are singletons. The sequencing here drew on peripheral blood mononuclear cells (PBMCs), taken before the fourth cycle of nivolumab. These receptors originate from a human donor with classical Hodgkin lymphoma.

This clone was observed a handful of times. The chain employs TRBV29-1 and TRBJ2-5, with TRBD1 identical over 10 bases. CDR1 is SQVTM and CDR2 is ANQGSEA in the germline V gene. This CDR3 is built from 15 residues. V lost 2 bases, J lost 4 bases, and 7 bases stayed unmatched. The CDR3 loop is CSVEPDRGRSETQYF. The CDR3 DNA reads as TGCAGCGTTGAACCAGACAGGGGGCGTTCAGAGACCCAGTACTTC.

This chain links TRBV30 with TRBJ2-3; the match to TRBD2 covers 7 bases. This CDR3 spans 13 amino acids. J was trimmed by 2 bases and V by 5 bases; bases with no gene match: 4. Germline loops: CDR1 GTSNPN, CDR2 SVGIG (reference sequence). The chain's CDR3 is CAWDGGFTDTQYF. For the CDR3, the DNA is TGTGCCTGGGACGGGGGGTTCACAGATACGCAGTATTTT.